The 18 T cell receptor beta chains presented below share a single source sample, sequenced in a study of post-analysis software for immune sequencing data. General study findings and limits: In patients, four to six TRBV segments were more frequent than in controls, with TRBV5-6, TRBV5-1 and TRBV20-1 among them.

Their antigen targets remain unknown. Libraries were made from TCR beta cDNA, and they carried unique molecular identifiers. In TCRdb, the PCR reads were re-called with MiXCR into one record per CDR3 protein. The sample has fewer than 900,000 distinct CDR3 sequences, about 43% seen once; the top ten hold around 4.7%. Input material: blood. All receptors come from a girl under 18 with multiple sclerosis.

The DNA of the CDR3 is TGTGCCAGCAGTTTACCGAAAAAGGACTATGAAAAACTGTTTTTT. Translation: CASSLPKKDYEKLFF. The chain is built from TRBV28 and TRBJ1-4; D gene ambiguous. The CDR3 covers 15 residues. Germline V gene data show CDR1 as MDHEN and CDR2 as SYDVKM. The V gene lost 2 bases and the J gene lost 6 bases, with 13 bases spanning the gap.

The chain combines TRBV9 with TRBJ1-2, with D possibly TRBD1 on 5 matching bases. Germline V gives CDR1 SGDLS, CDR2 YYNGEE. The CDR3 sequence is 15 residues long. With 4 bases removed from V and 4 bases from J, the gap between germline ends came to 17 bases. In nucleotides, the CDR3 is TGTGCCAGCAGCTTCCAAAGGGGTTTAAGCTATGGCTACACCTTC. Translated, it gives CASSFQRGLSYGYTF.

This chain links TRBV7-2 with TRBJ2-7; D assignment may be TRBD1 or TRBD2 (5 bases each). This CDR3 is built from 15 residues. The germline V and J ends were trimmed by 3 bases and 9 bases, with 21 bases remaining between them. CDR1 and CDR2 from the germline V gene are SGHTA and FQGNSA. CDR3 in DNA: TGTGCCAGCAGCTTCCGGGACCCCCAGGCCTTCGTGCAGTACTTC. This sequence encodes CASSFRDPQAFVQYF.

CDR3 loop: CSASAPGQVDYNEQFF. The CDR3 bases are TGCAGTGCTAGTGCCCCAGGGCAGGTCGACTACAATGAGCAGTTCTTC. The V gene is TRBV20-1, the J gene TRBJ2-1, with D perhaps TRBD1 (5 bases). Trimming removed 3 bases from V and 3 bases from J, with 18 bases in between. The germline V gene encodes CDR1 DFQATT and CDR2 SNEGSKA (reference sequence). This CDR3 is 16 amino acids long.

V gene TRBV27 combines with J gene TRBJ2-4; TRBD2 matches at 10 bases. Germline values: CDR1 MNHEY, CDR2 SMNVEV (reference sequence). The CDR3 totals 12 residues. J lost 15 bases, V lost 6 bases, and 8 bases had no gene match. The CDR3 nucleotides are TGTGCCAGCAGGGCCAGCGGGAGGGCCTGGTACTTC. Its translation is CASRASGRAWYF.

Regarding this clonotype: Mismatch with germline at one junction end may stem from a read error. This sequence joins TRBV19 and TRBJ1-1; D may be TRBD1 (5 bases). The CDR3 is 14 amino acids. CDR1 is LNHDA, CDR2 SQIVND, per germline (reference sequence). The chain's CDR3 is CASSIQGLKTEAFF. The CDR3 DNA reads as TGTGCCAGTAGTATACAGGGATTGAAGACTGAAGCTTTCTTT.

This chain connects TRBV15 to TRBJ2-7; 9 bases agree with TRBD1. This CDR3 region has 16 residues. The germline CDR1 and CDR2 sequences are LNHNV and YYDKDF (reference sequence). The V gene end was trimmed by 5 bases and the J gene end by 0 bases; junction bases not matched to a gene: 8. CDR3 protein: CATSALRDRVSYEQYF. CDR3 coding DNA: TGTGCCACCAGCGCTCTGAGGGACAGGGTCTCCTACGAGCAGTACTTC. The variable domain in full, completed from reference TRBV15 and TRBJ2-7, reads DAMVIQNPRYQVTQFGKPVTLSCSQTLNHNVMYWYQQKSSQAPKLLFHYYDKDFNNEADTPDNFQSRRPNTSFCFLDIRSPGLGDTAMYLCATSALRDRVSYEQYFGPGTRLTVT.

This chain connects TRBV13 to TRBJ2-3, with 11 nucleotides matching TRBD2. CDR1 and CDR2 (germline): PRHDT, FYEKMQ (reference sequence). This CDR3 comprises 15 residues. With V trimmed by 6 bases and J by 4 bases, 6 bases remained unmatched. CDR3 nucleotides: TGTGCCAGCAGATCCGGGACTAGCGGCCCAGATACGCAGTATTTT. Encoded protein: CASRSGTSGPDTQYF. Together with reference TRBV13 and TRBJ2-3, the CDR3 gives the full variable domain: AAGVIQSPRHLIKEKRETATLKCYPIPRHDTVYWYQQGPGQDPQFLISFYEKMQSDKGSIPDRFSAQQFSDYHSELNMSSLELGDSALYFCASRSGTSGPDTQYFGPGTRLTVL.

Notes on this clonotype: One end of the junction varies from germline; a read error may be responsible. The CDR3 nucleotides are TGCAGTGCTAGGAAGACAGGGACTGAAAAACGGTTTTTT. Amino acids: CSARKTGTEKRFF. V and J are TRBV20-1 and TRBJ1-4; 7 nucleotides agree with TRBD1. The germline V gene has CDR1 DFQATT and CDR2 SNEGSKA (reference sequence). The CDR3 is 13 residues long.

This clonotype turned up a few times. The chain carries TRBV7-9 and TRBJ1-5, with D possibly being TRBD1 (6 bases). Per the germline V gene, CDR1 is SEHNR and CDR2 is FQNEAQ (reference sequence). This CDR3 is built from 14 residues. The V end was cut by 6 bases, the J end by 3 bases, with 12 bases between. The DNA of the CDR3 is TGTGCCAGCAGTCGGCCAGGGGCCAATCAGCCCCAGCATTTT. As protein: CASSRPGANQPQHF.

This clonotype was counted a few times. The CDR3 coding sequence is TGTGCCAGCAGCTCCATCCGAGGGCCCACGGGAGGCTACACCTTC. It translates to CASSSIRGPTGGYTF. The chain employs TRBV27 and TRBJ1-2; no clear D gene. The CDR3 runs to 15 residues. The V gene lost 6 bases and the J gene lost 8 bases, with 22 bases spanning the gap. Germline-derived CDR1 and CDR2 are MNHEY and SMNVEV (reference sequence).

This clonotype was picked up a small number of times. One end of the junction fails to match germline, which may point to a read error. The chain couples TRBV12-3 or TRBV12-4 to TRBJ2-5; D unclear. The CDR3 has 13 residues. The chain's CDR3 is CASSWAGQGTQYF. The CDR3 DNA is TGTGCCAGCAGCTGGGCCGGCCAAGGGACCCAGTACTTC.

The chain has TRBV4-3 and TRBJ2-2; D is uncertain. Germline values: CDR1 LGHNA, CDR2 YSLEER. The CDR3 is made up of 15 amino acids. Trimming shortened V by 1 base and J by 4 bases, and 10 bases separated the two germline ends. CDR3 amino acids: CASSQGVGRTGELFF. The CDR3 DNA reads as TGCGCCAGCAGCCAAGGGGTCGGTCGCACCGGGGAGCTGTTTTTT.

This clonotype was seen a single time. V usage is TRBV20-1 and J usage is TRBJ2-3; TRBD2 agrees at 12 bases. CDR3 length equals 15 residues. After removal of 5 bases from V and 5 bases from J, the junction contained 8 bases not matched to a gene. Germline V lookup: CDR1 DFQATT, CDR2 SNEGSKA (reference sequence). The DNA for the CDR3 is TGCAGTGCTCTAAGACTAGCGGGAGCCCAAGATACGCAGTATTTT. It yields the protein CSALRLAGAQDTQYF.

This clonotype was found a few times. In DNA, the CDR3 is TGTGCCAGCAGCCCTCACCTAGCCTCCTACGAGCAGTACTTC. Its translation is CASSPHLASYEQYF. The chain carries TRBV28 and TRBJ2-7; D may be TRBD2 (5 bases). The germline CDR1 and CDR2 sequences are MDHEN and SYDVKM. The CDR3 length is 14 residues. V lost 6 bases and J lost 0, with 12 bases in between.

This chain uses TRBV13 with TRBJ2-7, with 8 bases fitting TRBD2. The CDR3 extends over 15 amino acids. V lost 3 bases and J lost 0; bases outside the gene matches: 4. Per the germline V gene, CDR1 is PRHDT and CDR2 is FYEKMQ (reference sequence). DNA of the CDR3: TGTGCCAGCAGCTTCTCACTAGCGGACTCCTACGAGCAGTACTTC. Translated: CASSFSLADSYEQYF.

This clonotype was picked up many times. The genes are TRBV6-4 and TRBJ2-3, with 7 bases identical to TRBD2. Germline CDR1 is MRHNA and CDR2 is SNTAGT. This CDR3 comprises 15 residues. V trimming: 4 bases; J trimming: 2 bases; junction bases outside the gene matches: 6. The CDR3 loop reads CASSVGAGDTDTQYF. In DNA form, the CDR3 reads TGTGCCAGCAGTGTCGGGGCGGGAGACACAGATACGCAGTATTTT.

This clonotype was counted a few times. CDR3 sequence reads: CASSLGLGRGTDTQYF. CDR3 coding DNA: TGTGCCAGCAGTTTAGGTCTCGGCAGGGGCACAGATACGCAGTATTTT. The rearrangement links TRBV27 to TRBJ2-3, with a weak D call TRBD1 (5 bases). The CDR3 extends over 16 amino acids. Trimming took off 2 bases at V and 1 base at J, with 13 bases between the two ends. Germline CDR1 and CDR2: MNHEY and SMNVEV (reference sequence).